This T cell receptor beta chain is from a study of T cells expressing NK-cell markers. The CDR3 consists of 16 residues. Germline assignment: CDR1 LNHDA and CDR2 SQIVND (reference sequence). Reprocessing the 5' RACE reads, TCRdb reports a single entry for every CDR3 protein and omits DNA. The sample has about 120,000 distinct CDR3 sequences. The sequencing sample was made of blood T cells: a sorted CD56 or NKG2C T cell subset, CD4+ or CD8+ T cells, or bulk PBMC T cells (not recorded which). The J gene is TRBJ2-2, the V gene TRBV19; TCRdb lists TRBD2, though no DNA is available to test this call. The TCR comes from a woman between 18 and 70 years old in good health. The CDR3 sequence: CASSIGLAGEIGELFF.